One and the same sample provided the 30 T cell receptor beta chains below, sequenced in a study of cytomegalovirus exposure and HLA in healthy donors. PCR was performed using 60 Vbeta and 13 Jbeta primers. Some clones are missing from TCRdb's copy, which holds only in-frame ones; the method was immunoSEQ multiplex PCR. The sample holds some 170,000 clones, approximately 82% seen once. The sequencing input was PBMCs. These receptors were collected from a woman aged 25 to 39 in good health and CMV-seronegative.

The genes are TRBV5-6 and TRBJ2-5, with D perhaps TRBD2 (7 bases). V was shortened by 1 base and J by 2 bases, with 9 bases between the two germline ends. The CDR3 runs to 14 residues. Germline loops: CDR1 SGHDT, CDR2 YYEEEE. The CDR3 sequence is CASSLRGGQETQYF. As DNA, the CDR3 is TGTGCCAGCAGCTTGAGGGGGGGTCAAGAGACCCAGTACTTC.

This clone was detected once. CDR3 nucleotides: TGTGCCAGCAGTTCTGGGGGGGAGGGGAACAATGAGCAGTTCTTC. Translating gives CASSSGGEGNNEQFF. V is TRBV28 and J is TRBJ2-1; 7 bases line up with TRBD2. Trimming cost V 4 bases and J 5 bases; bases outside gene matches: 8. The V gene's germline CDR1 is MDHEN and CDR2 SYDVKM. The CDR3 has 15 residues.

Comment on this clone: This specimen includes other DNA sequences encoding the same CDR3. The chain links TRBV28 to TRBJ1-2; D not resolved. V dropped 6 bases and J dropped 2 bases, with 13 bases sitting between them. The CDR3 has 14 amino acids. Per germline, CDR1 MDHEN and CDR2 SYDVKM. The CDR3 region has the DNA TGTGCCAGCAGCCCTTGGACGGGAAACTATGGCTACACCTTC. It yields the protein CASSPWTGNYGYTF.

The chain links TRBV5-1 to TRBJ2-7; maybe TRBD1 (5 bases). V gave up 0 bases and J gave up 4 bases, with 8 bases separating them. Germline CDR1 SGHRS, CDR2 YFSETQ. The CDR3 contains 13 residues. CDR3 residues: CASSLGGQYEQYF. The CDR3 DNA is TGCGCCAGCAGCTTGGGGGGCCAATACGAGCAGTACTTC.

This clone has only a few counts. V is TRBV6-6 and J is TRBJ2-3, with D perhaps TRBD1 (6 bases). The CDR3 runs 16 residues. The ends were cut back, 6 bases at V and 0 bases at J, with 16 bases in the middle. Germline CDR1 and CDR2: MNHNY and SVGAGI (reference sequence). The CDR3 sequence: CASRPRGLSSTDTQYF. CDR3 nucleotide sequence: TGTGCCAGCAGACCCAGGGGCCTATCTAGCACAGATACGCAGTATTTT.

The chain couples TRBV4-3 to TRBJ1-2, with 8 bases matching TRBD1. The junction had 7 bases not matched to a gene; V was cut back by 0 bases and J by 4 bases. The CDR3 has 16 amino acids. CDR1 and CDR2 from the germline V gene are LGHNA and YSLEER. For the CDR3, the DNA is TGCGCCAGCAGCCAAGATAGGGCAGGGGGCGCCTATGGCTACACCTTC. Its translation is CASSQDRAGGAYGYTF.

The chain carries TRBV19 and TRBJ1-3, with D possibly matching TRBD1 (5 bases). Germline V CDR1 and CDR2: LNHDA, SQIVND (reference sequence). V lost 3 bases, J lost 0 bases, and 12 bases lay in between. CDR3 size: 16 residues. DNA for the CDR3: TGTGCCAGTAGTATGCAGGGAACCAGCTCTGGAAACACCATATATTTT. Its translation: CASSMQGTSSGNTIYF.

The V gene is TRBV6-6, the J gene TRBJ1-2; TRBD1 is a possible D gene (6 bases). Trimming took off 2 bases at V and 6 bases at J, with 13 bases between the two ends. The CDR3 spans 14 residues. CDR1 and CDR2 (germline): MNHNY, SVGAGI (reference sequence). CDR3 loop: CASSYDVQGDGYTF. The CDR3 DNA reads TGTGCCAGCAGTTACGACGTACAGGGTGATGGCTACACCTTC.

Notes on this clone: Other nucleotide sequences in the sample specify the same CDR3. The genes are TRBV27 and TRBJ1-5, with D perhaps matching TRBD1 (5 bases). Germline V CDR1 and CDR2: MNHEY, SMNVEV (reference sequence). The V end lost 5 bases, the J end lost 6 bases, and 14 bases lay between the germline ends. This CDR3 region has 14 residues. CDR3 DNA sequence: TGTGCCAGCAGTCTTCGGCAGGGCGGTCAGCCCCAGCATTTT. This sequence encodes CASSLRQGGQPQHF.

The chain couples TRBV19 to TRBJ2-1; TRBD2 matches at 7 bases. This CDR3 is 15 amino acids long. Looked up from germline, CDR1 is LNHDA and CDR2 is SQIVND (reference sequence). Germline trimming cut 5 bases from V and 1 base from J; bases unmatched to any gene: 5. CDR3 coding DNA: TGTGCCAGTAGTCCGGGACTATCATCCTACAATGAGCAGTTCTTC. This encodes CASSPGLSSYNEQFF.

The gene calls are TRBV28 and TRBJ1-2, with D possibly being TRBD1 (6 bases). This CDR3 comprises 13 residues. V shed 8 bases and J shed 5 bases, with 15 bases lying between them. Germline V gives CDR1 MDHEN, CDR2 SYDVKM. In DNA form, the CDR3 reads TGTGCCAGCGCGAGGGACACTACTTATGGCTACACCTTC. It encodes CASARDTTYGYTF.

The chain employs TRBV19 and TRBJ2-1; D perhaps matches TRBD2 (6 bases). Trimming removed 3 bases at V and 9 bases at J, with 9 bases between. Germline V lookup: CDR1 LNHDA, CDR2 SQIVND (reference sequence). CDR3 length equals 12 residues. The DNA for the CDR3 is TGTGCCAGTAGTATTTTGCGGGGTGAGCAGTTCTTC. Translation: CASSILRGEQFF.

The chain joins TRBV6-1 to TRBJ1-1; D not certain. Germline V CDR1 and CDR2: MNHNS, SASEGT. The CDR3 runs to 13 residues. Trimming removed 2 bases from V and 7 bases from J, with 11 bases in between. The CDR3, as DNA: TGTGCCAGCAGTGAAACACTATGGATTGAAGCTTTCTTT. As protein: CASSETLWIEAFF.

The V gene is TRBV28, the J gene TRBJ1-5; 7 bases line up with TRBD1. In germline, CDR1 is MDHEN, CDR2 SYDVKM. This CDR3 spans 14 amino acids. The junction had 8 bases not matched to a gene; V was cut back by 7 bases and J by 5 bases. CDR3 sequence reads: CASNPEQGYQPQHF. CDR3 DNA sequence: TGTGCCAGCAACCCGGAACAGGGGTATCAGCCCCAGCATTTT.

The chain uses TRBV5-6 and TRBJ1-2; no clear D. Trimming shortened V by 0 bases and J by 7 bases, and 4 bases separated the two germline ends. CDR1 and CDR2 from the germline V gene are SGHDT and YYEEEE. The CDR3 sequence is 11 residues long. The CDR3 DNA follows: TGTGCCAGCAGCTTGGAGCTTGGCTACACCTTC. Amino acid sequence: CASSLELGYTF.

V gene TRBV19 combines with J gene TRBJ1-5, with 10 positions matching TRBD1. From germline, CDR1 is LNHDA and CDR2 SQIVND (reference sequence). There are 16 residues in the CDR3. The junction had 10 bases not matched to a gene; V was cut back by 4 bases and J by 7 bases. CDR3 protein: CASSTPGTGVYQPQHF. DNA of the CDR3: TGTGCCAGTAGTACCCCCGGGACAGGGGTTTACCAGCCCCAGCATTTT.

The chain couples TRBV7-2 to TRBJ2-2, with 7 bases fitting TRBD1. V lost 2 bases and J lost 6; bases outside the gene matches: 3. Looked up from germline, CDR1 is SGHTA and CDR2 is FQGNSA. The CDR3 is 14 residues long. The CDR3 nucleotides are TGTGCCAGCAGCTTACAGGGGGAACCCGGGGAGCTGTTTTTT. Its protein product is CASSLQGEPGELFF.

The CDR3 region has the DNA TGTGCCAGCAGCTTCGGCGGGGGGGGGAATGAGCAGTTCTTC. Protein sequence: CASSFGGGGNEQFF. The chain joins TRBV7-3 to TRBJ2-1, with 9 bases that match TRBD2. The CDR3 has 14 residues. The ends lost 3 bases at V and 7 bases at J; junction bases unmatched: 4. Looked up from germline, CDR1 is SGHTA and CDR2 is FQGTGA.

In regard to this clone: A read error may account for a junction end that differs from germline. The rearrangement uses TRBV5-1 and TRBJ1-2; D is uncertain. Germline loops: CDR1 SGHRS, CDR2 YFSETQ. This CDR3 contains 13 residues. CDR3 amino acids: CASSSDGNYVYTF. CDR3 sequence (DNA): TGCGCCAGCAGTTCCGACGGCAACTATGTCTACACCTTC.

This clone came up once. The rearrangement links TRBV9 to TRBJ2-3; D call uncertain. The CDR3 is 16 amino acids. From germline, CDR1 is SGDLS and CDR2 YYNGEE. V was pared by 0 bases and J by 0 bases, with 11 bases between. This CDR3 reads CASSVGAKISTDTQYF. In DNA, the CDR3 is TGTGCCAGCAGCGTAGGCGCAAAGATAAGCACAGATACGCAGTATTTT.

The rearrangement uses TRBV7-9 and TRBJ1-1, with D possibly TRBD1 on 5 matching bases. CDR1 is SEHNR and CDR2 is FQNEAQ in the germline V gene (reference sequence). V lost 5 bases and J lost 4, with 17 bases in between. The CDR3 runs to 15 residues. The CDR3 DNA reads as TGTGCCAGCAGCCCTCCCGGGGGGGTGAGCACTGAAGCTTTCTTT. It translates to CASSPPGGVSTEAFF.

This clone appeared once. This sequence joins TRBV25-1 and TRBJ2-2, with TRBD1 matching 8 bases. Per the germline V gene, CDR1 is MGHDK and CDR2 is SYGVNS. Trimming at V came to 4 bases and at J to 6 bases, leaving 4 bases not matched to a gene. CDR3 length: 14 residues. For the CDR3, the DNA is TGTGCCAGCAGTGGAACAGGGGGAGCCGGGGAGCTGTTTTTT. This encodes CASSGTGGAGELFF.

The rearrangement joins TRBV6-5 to TRBJ1-1; unclear D gene. The CDR3 totals 12 residues. CDR1 and CDR2 from the germline V gene are MNHEY and SVGAGI. V was trimmed by 2 bases and J by 4 bases, leaving 5 bases between them. The CDR3 DNA follows: TGTGCCAGCAGTTACGGGCGCACTGAAGCTTTCTTT. This codes for CASSYGRTEAFF.

This clone was counted a few times. The CDR3 is CASSVQGDYEQYF. CDR3 sequence (DNA): TGTGCCAGCAGTGTGCAGGGCGACTACGAGCAGTACTTC. V usage is TRBV6-1 and J usage is TRBJ2-7; a weak D match, TRBD1 (5 bases). CDR3 length: 13 residues. Germline-derived CDR1 and CDR2 are MNHNS and SASEGT. Trimming took off 4 bases at V and 3 bases at J, with 10 bases between the two ends.

J is TRBJ2-7 and V is TRBV28, with 10 nucleotides matching TRBD1. The CDR3 length is 16 residues. Germline CDR1 and CDR2: MDHEN and SYDVKM. With 7 bases clipped from V and 5 bases from J, the junction kept 14 bases outside the gene matches. CDR3 coding DNA: TGTGCCAGCAAAGCCCGTACTCCGGGACAGGGGAACGAGCAGTACTTC. It codes for CASKARTPGQGNEQYF.

Concerning this clone: The junction and the germline gene differ at one end; a read error may be behind it. The V call is TRBV7-9, the J call TRBJ2-6, with 7 bases that match TRBD2. The CDR3 runs 15 residues. The V gene's germline CDR1 is SEHNR and CDR2 FQNEAQ (reference sequence). The chain's CDR3 is CASGAGVSGANGLTF. The CDR3, as DNA: TGTGCCAGCGGGGCGGGAGTCTCTGGGGCCAACGGCCTGACTTTC.

This chain links TRBV11-2 with TRBJ2-5, with 8 nucleotides matching TRBD2. Germline trimming cut 6 bases from V and 5 bases from J; bases unmatched to any gene: 8. Germline V CDR1 and CDR2: SGHAT, FQNNGV. The CDR3 extends over 14 amino acids. The CDR3 DNA reads as TGTGCCAGCAGTCGAGGAGCGGGGGTCGAGACCCAGTACTTC. It translates to CASSRGAGVETQYF. The whole variable domain, remainder taken from reference TRBV11-2 and TRBJ2-5, is EAGVAQSPRYKIIEKRQSVAFWCNPISGHATLYWYQQILGQGPKLLIQFQNNGVVDDSQLPKDRFSAERLKGVDSTLKIQPAKLEDSAVYLCASSRGAGVETQYFGPGTRLLVL.

In this sample, this clone turned up a few times. The junction departs from the called germline gene at one end, perhaps through a read error. The rearrangement uses TRBV9 and TRBJ2-6, with D possibly matching TRBD2 (6 bases). Germline V CDR1 and CDR2: SGDLS, YYNGEE. The CDR3 is made up of 18 amino acids. CDR3 loop: CASSGRERDSSGANGLTF. CDR3 nucleotide sequence: TGTGCCAGCAGCGGGAGGGAAAGGGATAGCTCTGGGGCCAACGGCCTGACTTTC.

V usage is TRBV7-9 and J usage is TRBJ2-1, with 12 bases matching TRBD1. The CDR3 length is 16 residues. Germline-derived CDR1 and CDR2 are SEHNR and FQNEAQ (reference sequence). V shed 6 bases and J 8 bases; nucleotides not matched to a gene: 11. CDR3 DNA sequence: TGTGCCAGCAGGGATCCCGGGACAGGGGGCTGGTATGAGCAGTTCTTC. Translated, it gives CASRDPGTGGWYEQFF.

The chain joins TRBV4-3 to TRBJ1-5, with a weak D call TRBD1 (6 bases). The germline V and J ends were trimmed by 0 bases and 3 bases, with 9 bases remaining between them. The CDR3 covers 15 residues. CDR1 LGHNA and CDR2 YSLEER come from the germline V gene. Written as DNA, the CDR3 is TGCGCCAGCAGCCAAGACGACAGGATCAATCAGCCCCAGCATTTT. It is translated as CASSQDDRINQPQHF.